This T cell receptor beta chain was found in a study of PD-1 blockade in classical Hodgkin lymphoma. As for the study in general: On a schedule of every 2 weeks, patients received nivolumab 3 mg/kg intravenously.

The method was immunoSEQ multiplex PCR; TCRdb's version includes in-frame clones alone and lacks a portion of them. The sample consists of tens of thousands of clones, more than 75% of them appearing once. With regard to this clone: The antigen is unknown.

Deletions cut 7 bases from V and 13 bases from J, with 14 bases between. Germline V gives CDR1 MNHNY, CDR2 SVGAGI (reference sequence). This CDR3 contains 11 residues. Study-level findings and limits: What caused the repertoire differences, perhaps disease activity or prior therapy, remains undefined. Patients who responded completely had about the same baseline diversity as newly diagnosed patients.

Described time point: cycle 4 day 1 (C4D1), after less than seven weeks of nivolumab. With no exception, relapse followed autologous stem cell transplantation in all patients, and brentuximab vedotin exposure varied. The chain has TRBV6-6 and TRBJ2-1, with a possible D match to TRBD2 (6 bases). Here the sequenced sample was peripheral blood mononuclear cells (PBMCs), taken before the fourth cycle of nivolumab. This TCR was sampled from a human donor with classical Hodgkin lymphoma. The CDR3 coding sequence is TGTGCCAGCACCTCGGGGGACGTACAGTTCTTC. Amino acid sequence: CASTSGDVQFF.